The 28 T cell receptor beta chains listed next were all sequenced from one sample in a study of cytomegalovirus exposure and HLA in healthy donors. 60 Vbeta and 13 Jbeta primers were used in PCR. Method: immunoSEQ multiplex PCR; TCRdb's copy keeps in-frame clones and lacks some. Of under 80,000 clones listed, more than 60% are singletons. Sequencing input: PBMCs. These receptors all stem from a man between 50 and 59 years old in good health and CMV-seropositive.

The V call is TRBV7-7, the J call TRBJ2-1; 13 positions agree with TRBD2. V dropped 5 bases and J dropped 3; count of bases not matched to a gene: 7. Germline CDR1 reads SSHAT; CDR2 reads FNYEAQ (reference sequence). CDR3 length: 17 amino acids. As DNA, the CDR3 is TGTGCCAGCAGCCCCCAACTAGCGGGAGGGTACTACAATGAGCAGTTCTTC. This encodes CASSPQLAGGYYNEQFF.

This clone was picked up a small number of times. V and J are TRBV30 and TRBJ2-1, with 7 bases lining up with TRBD2. With 8 bases clipped from V and 2 bases from J, the junction kept 15 bases outside the gene matches. Germline V gives CDR1 GTSNPN, CDR2 SVGIG (reference sequence). The CDR3 contains 16 residues. CDR3 nucleotides: TGTGCCAGGACCCCACTAAGCGGGAAAACCTACAATGAGCAGTTCTTC. This encodes CARTPLSGKTYNEQFF.

The chain employs TRBV28 and TRBJ1-4, with 7 bases aligning to TRBD1. This CDR3 contains 14 residues. V was clipped by 2 bases and J by 8 bases; unmatched bases: 5. CDR1 MDHEN and CDR2 SYDVKM come from the germline V gene. This CDR3 reads CASSLKGAGEKLFF. The CDR3, as DNA: TGTGCCAGCAGTTTAAAGGGGGCAGGAGAAAAACTGTTTTTT. Variable domain in full (rest from reference TRBV28 and TRBJ1-4): DVKVTQSSRYLVKRTGEKVFLECVQDMDHENMFWYRQDPGLGLRLIYFSYDVKMKEKGDIPEGYSVSREKKERFSLILESASTNQTSMYLCASSLKGAGEKLFFGSGTQLSVL.

The chain has TRBV11-2 and TRBJ2-7; tentative D call: TRBD2 (5 bases). V lost 0 bases, J lost 3 bases, and 9 bases lay in between. CDR1 SGHAT and CDR2 FQNNGV come from the germline V gene. This CDR3 region has 14 residues. CDR3 nucleotide sequence: TGTGCCAGCAGCTTAGATCGAGGGTACTACGAGCAGTACTTC. Translated: CASSLDRGYYEQYF.

The rearrangement uses TRBV19 and TRBJ1-1; 7 bases line up with TRBD1. Germline V CDR1 and CDR2: LNHDA, SQIVND (reference sequence). The CDR3 spans 14 residues. The V gene end was trimmed by 4 bases and the J gene end by 4 bases; junction bases not matched to a gene: 6. CDR3 residues: CASSRETGSTEAFF. In DNA, the CDR3 is TGTGCCAGTAGTAGGGAGACAGGGAGCACTGAAGCTTTCTTT. The full variable domain, rest sourced from reference TRBV19 and TRBJ1-1, is DGGITQSPKYLFRKEGQNVTLSCEQNLNHDAMYWYRQDPGQGLRLIYYSQIVNDFQKGDIAEGYSVSREKKESFPLTVTSAQKNPTAFYLCASSRETGSTEAFFGQGTRLTVV.

This chain connects TRBV6-1 to TRBJ2-1, with 7 bases fitting TRBD2. Germline CDR1 and CDR2: MNHNS and SASEGT. The V gene end was trimmed by 6 bases and the J gene end by 7 bases; junction bases not matched to a gene: 12. The CDR3 has 15 residues. The CDR3 sequence: CASSPGRVGGNEQFF. CDR3 nucleotides: TGTGCCAGCAGCCCCGGTAGAGTGGGAGGGAATGAGCAGTTCTTC.

This clone was picked up one time. CDR3 sequence: CASSPGTGYSYNEQFF. The CDR3 DNA sequence: TGTGCCAGCAGCCCGGGGACAGGGTACTCCTACAATGAGCAGTTCTTC. The rearrangement links TRBV5-4 to TRBJ2-1; 9 nucleotides agree with TRBD1. This CDR3 is 16 amino acids long. In germline, CDR1 is SGHNT, CDR2 YYREEE (reference sequence). J gave up 0 bases and V 4 bases, and 5 bases lay outside the gene matches. Variable domain in full (rest from reference TRBV5-4 and TRBJ2-1): ETGVTQSPTHLIKTRGQQVTLRCSSQSGHNTVSWYQQALGQGPQFIFQYYREEENGRGNFPPRFSGLQFPNYSSELNVNALELDDSALYLCASSPGTGYSYNEQFFGPGTRLTVL.

The J gene is TRBJ2-5, the V gene TRBV27; 7 bases agree with TRBD1. The V gene end was trimmed by 6 bases and the J gene end by 5 bases; junction bases not matched to a gene: 6. The germline V gene encodes CDR1 MNHEY and CDR2 SMNVEV (reference sequence). The CDR3 spans 13 residues. The CDR3 nucleotides are TGTGCCAGCAGACGACAGGGCGGGGAGACCCAGTACTTC. Amino acids: CASRRQGGETQYF.

In DNA, the CDR3 is TGTGCCAGCAGCTTATCTCCCCCCGGCACAGATACGCAGTATTTT. Its protein is CASSLSPPGTDTQYF. V and J are TRBV7-3 and TRBJ2-3; D unclear. The V end lost 2 bases, the J end lost 1 base, and 10 bases lay between the germline ends. Germline CDR1 and CDR2: SGHTA and FQGTGA. This CDR3 has 15 amino acids.

The chain employs TRBV6-6 and TRBJ1-5; D remains unclear. Trimming stripped 5 bases from V and 7 bases from J, with 18 bases between. Germline V lookup: CDR1 MNHNY, CDR2 SVGAGI (reference sequence). The CDR3 spans 15 residues. The CDR3 reads CASSAPGGRGQPQHF. CDR3 nucleotides: TGTGCCAGCAGTGCACCCGGAGGGAGAGGGCAGCCCCAGCATTTT.

This sequence joins TRBV18 and TRBJ1-1, with 11 bases identical to TRBD1. Germline CDR1 and CDR2: KGHSH and LQKENI. The V gene end was trimmed by 0 bases and the J gene end by 6 bases; junction bases not matched to a gene: 0. The CDR3 contains 14 residues. CDR3 loop: CASSPPGQGAEAFF. The CDR3 coding sequence is TGTGCCAGCTCACCACCGGGACAGGGGGCTGAAGCTTTCTTT. The full variable domain, its missing parts supplied by reference TRBV18 and TRBJ1-1, is NAGVMQNPRHLVRRRGQEARLRCSPMKGHSHVYWYRQLPEEGLKFMVYLQKENIIDESGMPKERFSAEFPKEGPSILRIQQVVRGDSAAYFCASSPPGQGAEAFFGQGTRLTVV.

V is TRBV15 and J is TRBJ1-5; D is uncertain. Trimming took off 8 bases at V and 5 bases at J, with 13 bases between the two ends. Looked up from germline, CDR1 is LNHNV and CDR2 is YYDKDF (reference sequence). The CDR3 has 13 residues. The CDR3 DNA is TGTGCCACCTCTGTTTTGAGGCATCAGCCCCAGCATTTT. Its protein is CATSVLRHQPQHF.

This clone has just a few counts. V gene TRBV30 combines with J gene TRBJ1-5; D uncertain. Germline V gene data show CDR1 as GTSNPN and CDR2 as SVGIG (reference sequence). V lost 8 bases to trimming and J lost 0 bases, with 11 bases between them. This CDR3 spans 13 amino acids. The CDR3 DNA reads TGTGCCGGAGCGATGGATAGCAATCAGCCCCAGCATTTT. This codes for CAGAMDSNQPQHF.

CDR3 in DNA: TGCGCCAGCAGCTCGACAGGGGGCGGCAATGAAAAACTGTTTTTT. Translating it yields CASSSTGGGNEKLFF. J is TRBJ1-4 and V is TRBV5-1; 10 positions match TRBD1. Germline CDR1 is SGHRS and CDR2 is YFSETQ. Trimming removed 3 bases from V and 5 bases from J; junction bases left unmatched: 4. This CDR3 comprises 15 residues.

The rearrangement uses TRBV4-1 and TRBJ2-7; 9 bases fit TRBD2. CDR1 is MGHRA and CDR2 is YSYEKL in the germline V gene. The CDR3 is made up of 16 amino acids. After removal of 6 bases from V and 5 bases from J, the junction contained 14 bases not matched to a gene. The CDR3 DNA is TGCGCCAGCAGGGAGCGGTGGGCGGGAGGGCCCCACGAGCAGTACTTC. Its protein is CASRERWAGGPHEQYF.

This clone is a singleton in its sample. The gene calls are TRBV6-5 and TRBJ1-2; D is ambiguous. Per the germline V gene, CDR1 is MNHEY and CDR2 is SVGAGI. This CDR3 has 11 amino acids. V was shortened by 7 bases and J by 4 bases, with 7 bases between the two germline ends. CDR3 protein: CASKETYGYTF. The DNA for the CDR3 is TGTGCCAGCAAGGAGACCTATGGCTACACCTTC.

The genes are TRBV11-2 and TRBJ2-1; TRBD2 aligns across 10 bases. CDR3 length: 15 residues. Losses at the gene ends were 3 bases for V and 1 base for J; bases not matched to a gene: 0. CDR1 SGHAT and CDR2 FQNNGV come from the germline V gene. The DNA of the CDR3 is TGTGCCAGCAGCTTTAGCGGGAGGTCCTACAATGAGCAGTTCTTC. This codes for CASSFSGRSYNEQFF.

This rearrangement joins TRBV6-1 to TRBJ1-1, with 7 bases aligning to TRBD1. V was pared by 7 bases and J by 5 bases, with 7 bases of the junction left unmatched. Per the germline V gene, CDR1 is MNHNS and CDR2 is SASEGT. CDR3 length equals 13 residues. CDR3 region: CASTNRGQTEAFF. CDR3 bases: TGTGCCAGCACAAATAGGGGGCAGACTGAAGCTTTCTTT.

The chain uses TRBV28 and TRBJ1-4; D call uncertain. The CDR3 loop spans 12 amino acids. The V gene's germline CDR1 is MDHEN and CDR2 SYDVKM. V gave up 6 bases and J gave up 8 bases, with 10 bases separating them. In DNA, the CDR3 is TGTGCCAGCAGCGGACTGCGGGAAAAACTGTTTTTT. It is translated as CASSGLREKLFF.

The chain recombines TRBV30 with TRBJ1-4; D possibly corresponds to TRBD1 (5 bases). The germline gives CDR1 GTSNPN, CDR2 SVGIG (reference sequence). This CDR3 spans 14 amino acids. V was trimmed by 6 bases and J by 3 bases, leaving 14 bases between them. The CDR3 loop is CACSNRRSNEKLFF. DNA for the CDR3: TGTGCCTGCTCAAACAGGAGATCTAATGAAAAACTGTTTTTT.

The chain links TRBV5-4 to TRBJ1-5; TRBD1 aligns across 7 bases. Germline lookup yields CDR1 SGHNT and CDR2 YYREEE (reference sequence). The CDR3 contains 16 residues. V shed 4 bases and J 1 base; nucleotides not matched to a gene: 8. CDR3 in amino acids: CASSPVETGSNQPQHF. For the CDR3, the DNA is TGTGCCAGCAGCCCCGTTGAGACAGGGAGCAATCAGCCCCAGCATTTT.

Comment on this clone: Distinct nucleotide sequences in the sample also encode this CDR3. V gene TRBV19 combines with J gene TRBJ1-1, with D perhaps TRBD1 (5 bases). The CDR3 loop spans 14 amino acids. V was pared by 1 base and J by 3 bases, with 9 bases between. In germline, CDR1 is LNHDA, CDR2 SQIVND (reference sequence). The CDR3 DNA reads TGTGCCAGTAGTATAGGGCAGGGCTACACTGAAGCTTTCTTT. This encodes CASSIGQGYTEAFF.

Only one count was recorded for this clone. The J gene is TRBJ2-2, the V gene TRBV7-2; D gene unclear. Germline V gene data show CDR1 as SGHTA and CDR2 as FQGNSA. This CDR3 has 14 amino acids. The V end was cut by 7 bases, the J end by 6 bases, with 15 bases between. CDR3 sequence (DNA): TGTGCCAGCACATCATCCGGGTTTGCCGGGGAGCTGTTTTTT. Translation gives CASTSSGFAGELFF. The complete variable domain, with remaining parts taken from reference TRBV7-2 and TRBJ2-2, reads GAGVSQSPSNKVTEKGKDVELRCDPISGHTALYWYRQSLGQGLEFLIYFQGNSAPDKSGLPSDRFSAERTGGSVSTLTIQRTQQEDSAVYLCASTSSGFAGELFFGEGSRLTVL.

This rearrangement joins TRBV7-3 to TRBJ2-2; D call uncertain. Germline CDR1 reads SGHTA; CDR2 reads FQGTGA. The germline V and J ends were trimmed by 1 base and 5 bases, with 5 bases remaining between them. The CDR3 is 13 residues long. In DNA form, the CDR3 reads TGTGCCAGCAGCTTAAAGACAACCGGGGAGCTGTTTTTT. Translated, it gives CASSLKTTGELFF. The full variable domain, rest sourced from reference TRBV7-3 and TRBJ2-2, is GAGVSQTPSNKVTEKGKYVELRCDPISGHTALYWYRQSLGQGPEFLIYFQGTGAADDSGLPNDRFFAVRPEGSVSTLKIQRTERGDSAVYLCASSLKTTGELFFGEGSRLTVL.

Concerning this clone: One end of the junction does not line up with germline, which may come from a read error. Here the CDR3 reads CSSSLREGKLFF. The CDR3 nucleotides read TGTTCCAGCAGCCTAAGGGAGGGAAAACTGTTTTTT. The rearrangement links TRBV7-9 to TRBJ1-4; D is unclear. The CDR3 is 12 amino acids. CDR1 and CDR2 (germline): SEHNR, FQNEAQ (reference sequence).

The J gene is TRBJ2-1, the V gene TRBV30; tentatively, D is TRBD2 (5 bases). The CDR3 runs to 15 residues. V was shortened by 3 bases and J by 2 bases, with 14 bases between the two germline ends. Germline V gene sequence: CDR1 GTSNPN, CDR2 SVGIG (reference sequence). In DNA form, the CDR3 reads TGTGCCTGGAGCTTAGGAGCGGAGCCCTACAATGAGCAGTTCTTC. Its translation: CAWSLGAEPYNEQFF.

The chain couples TRBV5-1 to TRBJ2-1; TRBD2 matches at 9 bases. With 5 bases clipped from V and 4 bases from J, the junction kept 13 bases outside the gene matches. The CDR3 extends over 17 amino acids. The germline V gene has CDR1 SGHRS and CDR2 YFSETQ. This chain's CDR3 is CASRRGGGLAGYNEQFF. The CDR3, as DNA: TGCGCCAGCAGAAGGGGCGGGGGGCTAGCGGGGTACAATGAGCAGTTCTTC.

This chain connects TRBV10-1 to TRBJ2-7; the match to TRBD2 covers 13 bases. The J call may be in error: the DNA end matches TRBJ2-1 better. CDR1 WNHNN and CDR2 SYGVQD come from the germline V gene (reference sequence). This CDR3 has 15 amino acids. The CDR3 DNA is TGCGCCAGCAGCTTACTAGCGGGAGGGAACAATGAGCAGTTCTTC. Its translation: CASSLLAGGNNEQFF.